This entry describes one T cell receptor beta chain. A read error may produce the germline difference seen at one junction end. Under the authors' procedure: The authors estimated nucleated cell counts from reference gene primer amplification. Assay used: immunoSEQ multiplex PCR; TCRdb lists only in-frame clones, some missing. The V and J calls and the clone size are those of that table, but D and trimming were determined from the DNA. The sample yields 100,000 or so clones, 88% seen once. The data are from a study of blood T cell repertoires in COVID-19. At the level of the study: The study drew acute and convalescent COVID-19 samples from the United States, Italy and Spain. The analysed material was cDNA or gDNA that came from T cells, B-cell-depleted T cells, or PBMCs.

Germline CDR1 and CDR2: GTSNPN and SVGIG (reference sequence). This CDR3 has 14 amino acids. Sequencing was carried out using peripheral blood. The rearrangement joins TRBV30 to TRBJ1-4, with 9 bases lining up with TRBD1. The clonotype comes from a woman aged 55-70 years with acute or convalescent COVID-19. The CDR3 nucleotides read TGTGCCTGGAGTACGGGACAGGGTAATGGAAAACTGTTTTTT. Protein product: CAWSTGQGNGKLFF.